Following are 20 T cell receptor beta chains from one sample sequenced in a study of blood T cell repertoires in COVID-19. Sequencing used immunoSEQ multiplex PCR; TCRdb keeps in-frame clones, though not all of them. This table holds a few hundred thousand clones, about 86% found once. Sequenced sample: peripheral blood. The source of these receptors is a woman younger than 45 who had recovered from COVID-19.

The chain uses TRBV6-6 and TRBJ2-7; 7 nucleotides line up with TRBD2. CDR1 is MNHNY, CDR2 SVGAGI, per germline (reference sequence). This CDR3 is 15 amino acids long. Trimming at V came to 2 bases and at J to 1 base, leaving 5 bases not matched to a gene. The chain's CDR3 is CASSYEGGGSYEQYF. The CDR3 region has the DNA TGTGCCAGCAGTTACGAAGGCGGGGGTTCCTACGAGCAGTACTTC.

The gene calls are TRBV18 and TRBJ2-7; the match to TRBD1 covers 9 bases. J lost 5 bases, V lost 3 bases, and 8 bases had no gene match. Germline CDR1 is KGHSH and CDR2 is LQKENI. The CDR3 has 15 amino acids. The CDR3 spells CASSPAGTGFNEQYF. CDR3 coding DNA: TGTGCCAGCTCACCCGCCGGGACAGGGTTCAACGAGCAGTACTTC.

The genes are TRBV21-1 and TRBJ1-5; TRBD1, the table's D call, was not compared with the DNA. TRBV21-1 is described as a pseudogene. The CDR3 extends over 17 amino acids. The CDR3 DNA is TGTGCCAGTCCTCCGGGACAGGTATACAATAGCAATCAGCCCCAGCATTTT. As protein: CASPPGQVYNSNQPQHF.

This rearrangement joins TRBV7-2 to TRBJ1-2, with 7 bases fitting TRBD1. Germline lookup yields CDR1 SGHTA and CDR2 FQGNSA. Losses at the gene ends were 0 bases for V and 8 bases for J; bases not matched to a gene: 6. This CDR3 spans 14 amino acids. Here the CDR3 reads CASSLAITGVGYTF. DNA of the CDR3: TGTGCCAGCAGCTTAGCGATCACAGGGGTGGGCTACACCTTC.

The chain couples TRBV5-1 to TRBJ2-5, with D perhaps TRBD2 (5 bases). Between the trimmed V and J ends, which lost 0 bases and 8 bases, there was a span of 11 bases. There are 13 residues in the CDR3. Germline-derived CDR1 and CDR2 are SGHRS and YFSETQ. In DNA, the CDR3 is TGCGCCAGCAGCTTGGTAGAGGGCGGAACCCAGTACTTC. Encoded protein: CASSLVEGGTQYF.

The chain employs TRBV18 and TRBJ2-3, with 10 bases identical to TRBD2. Germline assignment: CDR1 KGHSH and CDR2 LQKENI. This CDR3 contains 16 residues. J lost 1 base, V lost 0 bases, and 1 base had no gene match. CDR3 loop: CASSPPSGRGTDTQYF. The CDR3 coding sequence is TGTGCCAGCTCACCACCGAGCGGGAGGGGCACAGATACGCAGTATTTT.

V is TRBV7-3 and J is TRBJ2-1; D unclear. The CDR3 extends over 17 amino acids. The V and J ends lost 5 bases and 0 bases respectively, with 17 bases between them. From germline, CDR1 is SGHTA and CDR2 FQGTGA. The CDR3 region is CASSPAQYFSSYNEQFF. Written as DNA, the CDR3 is TGTGCCAGCAGCCCCGCACAGTATTTCAGCTCCTACAATGAGCAGTTCTTC.

This clone was recorded once. V usage is TRBV19 and J usage is TRBJ2-5; D is possibly TRBD2 (6 bases). V was pared by 7 bases and J by 2 bases, with 11 bases between. This CDR3 spans 13 amino acids. From germline, CDR1 is LNHDA and CDR2 SQIVND (reference sequence). CDR3 nucleotide sequence: TGTGCCAGTAACGTGGCGGGACAAGAGACCCAGTACTTC. This translates into CASNVAGQETQYF.

V gene TRBV4-1 combines with J gene TRBJ2-7; TRBD1 matches 11 bases. The CDR3 totals 14 residues. Germline loops: CDR1 MGHRA, CDR2 YSYEKL. Trimming cost V 7 bases and J 3 bases; bases outside gene matches: 5. The CDR3 DNA reads as TGCGCCAGCACCTTCGGGACAGGGGGCTACGAGCAGTACTTC. This gives the protein CASTFGTGGYEQYF.

The chain links TRBV4-2 to TRBJ1-5, with a weak D call TRBD1 (6 bases). Germline CDR1 is LGHNA and CDR2 is YNFKEQ. V lost 0 bases and J lost 4, with 22 bases in between. The CDR3 has 19 residues. DNA of the CDR3: TGTGCCAGCAGCCAAGAGGGAGGAGGAAGGGGGGGGATTAATCAGCCCCAGCATTTT. Its translation: CASSQEGGGRGGINQPQHF.

J is TRBJ2-3 and V is TRBV7-3; TRBD2 agrees at 9 bases. V shed 6 bases and J 5 bases; nucleotides not matched to a gene: 9. This CDR3 spans 15 amino acids. Looked up from germline, CDR1 is SGHTA and CDR2 is FQGTGA. DNA for the CDR3: TGTGCCAGCAGTTTTAGCGGGAGCCGCCGAGATACGCAGTATTTT. Translating it yields CASSFSGSRRDTQYF. Full variable domain (outside the CDR3, taken from reference TRBV7-3 and TRBJ2-3): GAGVSQTPSNKVTEKGKYVELRCDPISGHTALYWYRQSLGQGPEFLIYFQGTGAADDSGLPNDRFFAVRPEGSVSTLKIQRTERGDSAVYLCASSFSGSRRDTQYFGPGTRLTVL.

This clone appeared a few times. This chain joins TRBV5-4 and TRBJ2-7; tentatively, D is TRBD2 (5 bases). Germline V gene lookup returns CDR1 SGHNT and CDR2 YYREEE (reference sequence). V lost 4 bases, J lost 4 bases, and 9 bases lay in between. This CDR3 has 12 amino acids. CDR3 sequence: CASSLTGYEQYF. The CDR3 coding sequence is TGTGCCAGCAGCCTGACGGGATACGAGCAGTACTTC.

The chain couples TRBV19 to TRBJ2-1; TRBD2 aligns across 10 bases. The CDR3 loop spans 19 amino acids. The germline V gene encodes CDR1 LNHDA and CDR2 SQIVND (reference sequence). Losses at the gene ends were 5 bases for V and 2 bases for J; bases not matched to a gene: 15. The CDR3 DNA sequence: TGTGCCAGTAGTCCCGTTGGAGGGAGCGGGAGGGCTACCTACAATGAGCAGTTCTTC. It encodes CASSPVGGSGRATYNEQFF.

This chain links TRBV29-1 with TRBJ1-3; D unclear. The CDR3 length is 13 residues. Trimming stripped 4 bases from V and 3 bases from J, with 10 bases between. CDR1 is SQVTM and CDR2 is ANQGSEA in the germline V gene. CDR3 DNA: TGCAGCGTTGCCTCGAGGTTTGGAAACACCATATATTTT. Protein: CSVASRFGNTIYF.

This chain joins TRBV7-2 and TRBJ1-2; TRBD1 is a possible D gene (5 bases). The V gene lost 5 bases and the J gene lost 4 bases, with 14 bases spanning the gap. CDR3 size: 14 residues. Germline V gene sequence: CDR1 SGHTA, CDR2 FQGNSA. The CDR3 nucleotides are TGTGCCAGCAGCCTCGGGGGGACCATCTATGGCTACACCTTC. Its protein product is CASSLGGTIYGYTF.

This sequence joins TRBV30 and TRBJ2-5; 7 bases line up with TRBD1. Germline trimming cut 4 bases from V and 7 bases from J; bases unmatched to any gene: 6. Germline V gene data show CDR1 as GTSNPN and CDR2 as SVGIG (reference sequence). CDR3 length: 12 residues. CDR3 protein: CAWNSQGMTQYF. The CDR3 nucleotides read TGTGCCTGGAATTCACAGGGGATGACCCAGTACTTC.

The CDR3 DNA sequence: TGTGCCAGCAGCGTGGGTAGCGGGAGTGGATACGAGCAGTACTTC. Residues: CASSVGSGSGYEQYF. The chain is built from TRBV9 and TRBJ2-7; TRBD2 matches 9 bases. This CDR3 spans 15 amino acids. The J segment lost 4 bases and the V segment lost 2 bases, leaving 7 bases of the junction unmatched. The germline CDR1 and CDR2 sequences are SGDLS and YYNGEE.

The chain joins TRBV5-4 to TRBJ2-7; no definite D call. V lost 1 base and J 1 base, leaving 9 bases between the germline ends. This CDR3 has 14 amino acids. The germline V gene has CDR1 SGHNT and CDR2 YYREEE (reference sequence). CDR3: CASSLSRFSYEQYF. The CDR3 DNA follows: TGTGCCAGCAGCTTGTCTAGGTTTTCCTACGAGCAGTACTTC.

J is TRBJ2-3 and V is TRBV6-2 or TRBV6-3; D not certain. The CDR3 has 18 residues. The V gene's germline CDR1 is MNHEY and CDR2 SVGEGT. V lost 0 bases and J lost 2, with 18 bases in between. In DNA, the CDR3 is TGTGCCAGCAGTTACTCGAACGCTGCGTTAAAGCACACAGATACGCAGTATTTT. Translating gives CASSYSNAALKHTDTQYF.

The chain is built from TRBV14 and TRBJ1-2; no definite D call. Trimming cost V 0 bases and J 4 bases, with 15 bases left between them. The CDR3 contains 16 residues. Germline loops: CDR1 SGHDN, CDR2 FVKESK. The CDR3 spells CASSQDSAGWSYGYTF. The CDR3 coding sequence is TGTGCCAGCAGCCAAGATTCGGCAGGATGGTCCTATGGCTACACCTTC.